The present T cell receptor beta chain was sequenced within a study of OX40 agonist ivuxolimab in advanced cancers. Across the whole study: A male proportion of about 80% was recorded, with mean age about 60 years and range roughly 23 to 90.

Trimming removed 6 bases at V and 2 bases at J, with 9 bases between. The V gene's germline CDR1 is MGHDK and CDR2 SYGVNS. The CDR3 totals 13 residues. Peripheral blood came from all dose cohorts at three timepoints. This clone came up a few times. Clones were read by immunoSEQ multiplex PCR, and TCRdb kept only the in-frame ones, dropping some. The table includes about 41,000 clones, around 87% detected once. J is TRBJ2-3 and V is TRBV25-1; no clear D gene. The sample was CD4+ or CD8+ T cells sorted from blood, taken in a trial of the OX40 agonist ivuxolimab. The clonotype comes from an adult with an advanced solid tumor such as melanoma, head and neck, liver or kidney cancer. CDR3 in DNA: TGTGCCAGCAGGGTTTTCGTCACAGATACGCAGTATTTT. This sequence encodes CASRVFVTDTQYF.